The 17 T cell receptor beta chains below were found in one sample sequenced in a study of blood T cell repertoires in COVID-19. Libraries were prepared by immunoSEQ multiplex PCR; TCRdb keeps only in-frame clonotypes and omits some of them. The sample has 240,000 or so clones, almost 85% seen once; the top ten hold about 1.9%. Sequenced material: peripheral blood. The receptors derive from a woman older than 75 with acute or convalescent COVID-19.

The chain links TRBV6-5 to TRBJ1-1; D is unresolved. The CDR3 is 13 residues long. Germline CDR1 MNHEY, CDR2 SVGAGI. The ends were cut back, 6 bases at V and 3 bases at J, with 11 bases in the middle. The CDR3 sequence: CASSLPVDTEAFF. The CDR3 DNA follows: TGTGCCAGCAGCCTACCGGTGGACACTGAAGCTTTCTTT.

The rearrangement links TRBV15 to TRBJ2-7; a possible D gene is TRBD2 (6 bases). CDR1 and CDR2 from the germline V gene are LNHNV and YYDKDF (reference sequence). The CDR3 is 15 residues long. The ends were cut back, 3 bases at V and 1 base at J, with 13 bases in the middle. CDR3 sequence (DNA): TGTGCCACCAGCAGTTTCAAGGGAGGATCCTACGAGCAGTACTTC. Encoded protein: CATSSFKGGSYEQYF.

The chain couples TRBV6-6 to TRBJ2-7, with 11 positions matching TRBD1. Germline assignment: CDR1 MNHNY and CDR2 SVGAGI (reference sequence). V gave up 4 bases and J gave up 3 bases; unmatched junction bases: 2. The CDR3 is 14 residues long. CDR3: CASSLGTGGYEQYF. The CDR3 nucleotides are TGTGCCAGCAGTTTAGGGACAGGGGGCTACGAGCAGTACTTC.

This clone was observed a single time. The chain uses TRBV7-9 and TRBJ2-5, with D unresolved. V was pared by 2 bases and J by 1 base, with 5 bases between. Per germline, CDR1 SEHNR and CDR2 FQNEAQ (reference sequence). CDR3 length: 13 residues. CDR3 sequence: CASSLYFQETQYF. CDR3 coding DNA: TGTGCCAGCAGCTTATATTTCCAAGAGACCCAGTACTTC.

The V call is TRBV4-1, the J call TRBJ2-1; weak D call: TRBD2 (5 bases). The CDR3 contains 15 residues. Germline CDR1 is MGHRA and CDR2 is YSYEKL. The V gene lost 1 base and the J gene lost 4 bases, with 11 bases spanning the gap. The CDR3 sequence is CASSQVVRVYNEQFF. CDR3 in DNA: TGCGCCAGCAGCCAAGTGGTGCGGGTGTACAATGAGCAGTTCTTC.

There are a few counts of this clone. The rearrangement links TRBV14 to TRBJ1-2, with 8 bases lining up with TRBD1. Germline lookup yields CDR1 SGHDN and CDR2 FVKESK. The CDR3 is made up of 16 amino acids. V trimming: 6 bases; J trimming: 1 base; junction bases outside the gene matches: 10. The CDR3 spells CASRHRTGKGNYGYTF. CDR3 sequence (DNA): TGTGCCAGCAGACACCGGACAGGGAAGGGTAACTATGGCTACACCTTC. Based on the CDR3 plus reference TRBV14 and TRBJ1-2, the full variable domain is EAGVTQFPSHSVIEKGQTVTLRCDPISGHDNLYWYRRVMGKEIKFLLHFVKESKQDESGMPNNRFLAERTGGTYSTLKVQPAELEDSGVYFCASRHRTGKGNYGYTFGSGTRLTVV.

The V call is TRBV6-6, the J call TRBJ1-5, with D perhaps TRBD1 (6 bases). This CDR3 region has 14 residues. Germline V gene data show CDR1 as MNHNY and CDR2 as SVGAGI (reference sequence). Trimming stripped 6 bases from V and 7 bases from J, with 16 bases between. This chain's CDR3 is CASSGGGHSQPQHF. The CDR3 DNA sequence: TGTGCCAGCAGCGGCGGGGGACATTCACAGCCCCAGCATTTT.

The rearrangement uses TRBV5-1 and TRBJ2-1; 8 bases align to TRBD2. Germline lookup yields CDR1 SGHRS and CDR2 YFSETQ. J was trimmed by 6 bases and V by 4 bases; bases with no gene match: 9. The CDR3 runs 15 residues. The CDR3 here is CASSKNGGALNEQFF. In nucleotides, the CDR3 is TGCGCCAGCAGCAAGAACGGGGGGGCCCTCAATGAGCAGTTCTTC.

The V and J genes are TRBV7-6 and TRBJ2-5; 10 bases fit TRBD2. Looked up from germline, CDR1 is SGHVS and CDR2 is FNYEAQ. Trimming took 2 bases from V and 5 from J; bases not matched to a gene: 5. The CDR3 length is 15 residues. This chain's CDR3 is CASSLQAGGRETQYF. Here the CDR3 DNA reads TGTGCCAGCAGCTTACAAGCGGGGGGGCGCGAGACCCAGTACTTC.

The chain links TRBV2 to TRBJ2-1; a possible D gene is TRBD1 (6 bases). The length of the CDR3 is 15 residues. CDR1 SNHLY and CDR2 FYNNEI come from the germline V gene. Trimming took off 6 bases at V and 7 bases at J, with 19 bases between the two ends. The CDR3 region has the DNA TGTGCCAGCAGGATCGGGACACATCCGGGGAATGAGCAGTTCTTC. Its protein is CASRIGTHPGNEQFF.

This clone has more than one count but fewer than ten. This sequence joins TRBV28 and TRBJ1-1; the D is unclear. The CDR3 covers 16 residues. Trimming stripped 6 bases from V and 4 bases from J, with 21 bases between. CDR1 and CDR2 (germline): MDHEN, SYDVKM. The CDR3 sequence is CASSVRGRGLSTEAFF. The CDR3 DNA is TGTGCCAGCAGCGTCCGGGGAAGAGGTTTGAGCACTGAAGCTTTCTTT.

The rearrangement uses TRBV5-1 and TRBJ2-1; the match to TRBD2 covers 13 bases. The CDR3 spans 16 residues. Germline loops: CDR1 SGHRS, CDR2 YFSETQ. V lost 4 bases, J lost 6 bases, and 7 bases stayed unmatched. CDR3 sequence reads: CASSTLAGGPINEQFF. CDR3 nucleotide sequence: TGCGCCAGCAGCACACTAGCGGGAGGGCCGATCAATGAGCAGTTCTTC. The full variable domain, in which reference TRBV5-1 and TRBJ2-1 provide the parts outside the CDR3, is KAGVTQTPRYLIKTRGQQVTLSCSPISGHRSVSWYQQTPGQGLQFLFEYFSETQRNKGNFPGRFSGRQFSNSRSEMNVSTLELGDSALYLCASSTLAGGPINEQFFGPGTRLTVL.

The chain employs TRBV7-2 and TRBJ2-3; TRBD2 matches 11 bases. V shed 5 bases and J 2 bases; nucleotides not matched to a gene: 6. The CDR3 covers 16 residues. Germline CDR1 is SGHTA and CDR2 is FQGNSA. CDR3 protein: CASSVRLAGITDTQYF. The CDR3 nucleotides are TGTGCCAGCAGCGTAAGACTAGCGGGGATCACAGATACGCAGTATTTT.

A single count supports this clone. This chain links TRBV9 with TRBJ2-7, with D perhaps TRBD2 (5 bases). Germline assignment: CDR1 SGDLS and CDR2 YYNGEE. The germline V and J ends were trimmed by 4 bases and 0 bases, with 14 bases remaining between them. The CDR3 is 15 amino acids. The CDR3 reads CASSRDERSSYEQYF. For the CDR3, the DNA is TGTGCCAGCAGCCGAGACGAGCGGAGCTCCTACGAGCAGTACTTC.

CDR3 nucleotide sequence: TGTGCCAGCAGCACTCGGGACTTCTCTGGAAACACCATATATTTT. Protein product: CASSTRDFSGNTIYF. This chain uses TRBV9 with TRBJ1-3; tentatively, D is TRBD1 (5 bases). V lost 4 bases and J lost 0, with 11 bases in between. The CDR3 sequence is 15 residues long. Germline V gene lookup returns CDR1 SGDLS and CDR2 YYNGEE. The full variable domain, rest sourced from reference TRBV9 and TRBJ1-3, is DSGVTQTPKHLITATGQRVTLRCSPRSGDLSVYWYQQSLDQGLQFLIQYYNGEERAKGNILERFSAQQFPDLHSELNLSSLELGDSALYFCASSTRDFSGNTIYFGEGSWLTVV.

This clone was seen just once. The chain links TRBV13 to TRBJ2-7; TRBD1 might be the D (6 bases). The V and J ends lost 5 bases and 2 bases respectively, with 16 bases between them. The germline CDR1 and CDR2 sequences are PRHDT and FYEKMQ (reference sequence). The CDR3 runs 15 residues. The CDR3 here is CASSRIGQPPYEQYF. CDR3 coding DNA: TGTGCCAGCAGCCGGATAGGACAGCCTCCCTACGAGCAGTACTTC.

V and J are TRBV4-1 and TRBJ1-4; D unclear. Germline lookup yields CDR1 MGHRA and CDR2 YSYEKL. V was shortened by 3 bases and J by 0 bases, with 2 bases between the two germline ends. The length of the CDR3 is 13 residues. The CDR3 loop is CASSHTTNEKLFF. The CDR3 DNA sequence: TGCGCCAGCAGCCATACAACTAATGAAAAACTGTTTTTT.